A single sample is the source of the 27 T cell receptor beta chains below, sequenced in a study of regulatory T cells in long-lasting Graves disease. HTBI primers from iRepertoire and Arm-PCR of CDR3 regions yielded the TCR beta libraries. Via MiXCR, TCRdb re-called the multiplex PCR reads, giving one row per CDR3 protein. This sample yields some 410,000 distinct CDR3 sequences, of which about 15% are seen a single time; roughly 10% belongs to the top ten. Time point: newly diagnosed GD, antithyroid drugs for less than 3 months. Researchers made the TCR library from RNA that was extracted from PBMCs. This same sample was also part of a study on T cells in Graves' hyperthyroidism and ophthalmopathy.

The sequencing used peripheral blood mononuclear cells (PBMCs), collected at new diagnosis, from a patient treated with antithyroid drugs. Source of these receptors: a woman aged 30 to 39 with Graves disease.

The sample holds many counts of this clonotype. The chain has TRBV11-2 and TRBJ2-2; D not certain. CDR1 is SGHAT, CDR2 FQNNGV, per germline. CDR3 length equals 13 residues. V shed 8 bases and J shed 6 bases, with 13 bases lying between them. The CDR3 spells CASGGSPAGELFF. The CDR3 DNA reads TGTGCCAGCGGCGGATCTCCCGCCGGGGAGCTGTTTTTT.

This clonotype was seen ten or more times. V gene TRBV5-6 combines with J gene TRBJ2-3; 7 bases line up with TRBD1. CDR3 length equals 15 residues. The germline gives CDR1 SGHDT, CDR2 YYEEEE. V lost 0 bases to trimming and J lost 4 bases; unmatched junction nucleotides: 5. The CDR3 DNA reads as TGTGCCAGCAGCTTGGGACAGGGCGTCGCAGATACGCAGTATTTT. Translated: CASSLGQGVADTQYF.

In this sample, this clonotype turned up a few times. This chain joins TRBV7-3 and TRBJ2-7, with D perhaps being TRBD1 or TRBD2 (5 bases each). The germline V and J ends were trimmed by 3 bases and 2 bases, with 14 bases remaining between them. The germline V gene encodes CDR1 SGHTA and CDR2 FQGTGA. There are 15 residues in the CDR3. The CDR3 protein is CASSLRVGTAYEQYF. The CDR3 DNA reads TGTGCCAGCAGCTTGAGGGTTGGGACCGCCTACGAGCAGTACTTC.

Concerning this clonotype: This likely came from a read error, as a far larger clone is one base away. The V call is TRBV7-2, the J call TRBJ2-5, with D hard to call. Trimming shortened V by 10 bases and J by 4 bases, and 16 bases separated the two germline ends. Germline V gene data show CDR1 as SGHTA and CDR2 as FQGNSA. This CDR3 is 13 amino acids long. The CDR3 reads CANSEHSIETQYF. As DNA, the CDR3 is TGTGCCAACAGTGAACACTCAATAGAGACCCAGTACTTC.

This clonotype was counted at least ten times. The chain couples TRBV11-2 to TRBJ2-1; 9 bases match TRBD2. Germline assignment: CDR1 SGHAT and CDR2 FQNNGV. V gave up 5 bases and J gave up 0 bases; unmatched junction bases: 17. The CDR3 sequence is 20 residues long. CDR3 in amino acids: CASSRKWREGPLSSYNEQFF. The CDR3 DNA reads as TGTGCCAGCAGCCGCAAGTGGCGGGAGGGCCCCCTCAGCTCCTACAATGAGCAGTTCTTC.

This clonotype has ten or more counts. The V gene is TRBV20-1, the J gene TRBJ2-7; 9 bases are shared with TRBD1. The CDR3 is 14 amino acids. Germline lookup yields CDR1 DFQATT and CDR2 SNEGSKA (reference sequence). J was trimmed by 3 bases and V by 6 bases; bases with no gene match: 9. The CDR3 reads CSADRDRANYEQYF. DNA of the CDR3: TGCAGTGCGGACCGGGACAGGGCTAACTACGAGCAGTACTTC.

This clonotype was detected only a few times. This CDR3 is CASSLVRLGELFF. The CDR3 coding sequence is TGTGCCAGCAGCTTAGTTCGTCTCGGGGAGCTGTTTTTT. V and J are TRBV7-9 and TRBJ2-2; D uncertain. This CDR3 is 13 amino acids long. The germline V gene has CDR1 SEHNR and CDR2 FQNEAQ (reference sequence). V lost 1 base, J lost 7 bases, and 7 bases lay in between. Full variable domain (missing parts from reference TRBV7-9 and TRBJ2-2): DTGVSQNPRHKITKRGQNVTFRCDPISEHNRLYWYRQTLGQGPEFLTYFQNEAQLEKSRLLSDRFSAERPKGSFSTLEIQRTEQGDSAMYLCASSLVRLGELFFGEGSRLTVL.

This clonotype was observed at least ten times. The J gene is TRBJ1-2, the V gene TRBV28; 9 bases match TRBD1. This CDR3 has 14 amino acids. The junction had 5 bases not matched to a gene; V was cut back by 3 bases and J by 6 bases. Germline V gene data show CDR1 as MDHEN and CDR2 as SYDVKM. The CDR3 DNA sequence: TGTGCCAGCAGTTTGGTCACAGGGGGCAATGGCTACACCTTC. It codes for CASSLVTGGNGYTF.

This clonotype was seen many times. In DNA form, the CDR3 reads TGTGCCAGCAGCTTAGTTGCGGGGGAGGACAATGAGCAGTTCTTC. Translating it yields CASSLVAGEDNEQFF. V gene TRBV7-9 combines with J gene TRBJ2-1, with 7 bases aligning to TRBD2. There are 15 residues in the CDR3. The V and J ends lost 1 base and 5 bases, in that order; junction bases with no gene match: 5. The germline gives CDR1 SEHNR, CDR2 FQNEAQ (reference sequence). The full variable domain, in which reference TRBV7-9 and TRBJ2-1 provide the parts outside the CDR3, is DTGVSQNPRHKITKRGQNVTFRCDPISEHNRLYWYRQTLGQGPEFLTYFQNEAQLEKSRLLSDRFSAERPKGSFSTLEIQRTEQGDSAMYLCASSLVAGEDNEQFFGPGTRLTVL.

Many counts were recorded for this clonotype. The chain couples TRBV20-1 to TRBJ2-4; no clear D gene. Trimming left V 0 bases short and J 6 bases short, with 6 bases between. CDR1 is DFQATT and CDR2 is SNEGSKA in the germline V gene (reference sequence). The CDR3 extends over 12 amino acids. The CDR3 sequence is CSARDDRNIQYF. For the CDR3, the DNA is TGCAGTGCTAGAGATGACCGAAACATTCAGTACTTC.

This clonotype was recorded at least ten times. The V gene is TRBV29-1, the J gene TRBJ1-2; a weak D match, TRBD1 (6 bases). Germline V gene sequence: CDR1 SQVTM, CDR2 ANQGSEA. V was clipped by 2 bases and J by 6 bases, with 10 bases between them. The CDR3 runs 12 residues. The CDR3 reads CSVETWGHGYTF. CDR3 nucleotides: TGCAGCGTTGAAACCTGGGGGCATGGCTACACCTTC.

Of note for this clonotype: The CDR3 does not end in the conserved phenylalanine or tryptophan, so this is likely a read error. DNA of the CDR3: TGTGCCAGCAGCCTCGCCGGGGAGCTGTTTCTT. Protein: CASSLAGELFL. The rearrangement links TRBV27 to TRBJ2-2; unclear D gene. Germline CDR1 MNHEY, CDR2 SMNVEV (reference sequence). Trimming shortened V by 6 bases and J by 6 bases, and 5 bases separated the two germline ends. CDR3 length: 11 amino acids.

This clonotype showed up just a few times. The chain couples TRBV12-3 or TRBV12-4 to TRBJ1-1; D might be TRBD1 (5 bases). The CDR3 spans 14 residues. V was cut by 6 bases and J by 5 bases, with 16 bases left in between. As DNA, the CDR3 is TGTGCCAGCAGCCCGACAAGGGGCGGGACTGAAGCTTTCTTT. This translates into CASSPTRGGTEAFF.

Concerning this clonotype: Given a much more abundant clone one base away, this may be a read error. CDR3 residues: CASSLETETDTQYF. As DNA, the CDR3 is TGTGCCAGCAGCTTAGAGACAGAAACAGATACGCAGTATTTT. The J gene is TRBJ2-3, the V gene TRBV7-6, with D perhaps matching TRBD1 (5 bases). The CDR3 is 14 residues long. Germline CDR1 is SGHVS and CDR2 is FNYEAQ. V lost 1 base and J lost 3, with 8 bases in between.

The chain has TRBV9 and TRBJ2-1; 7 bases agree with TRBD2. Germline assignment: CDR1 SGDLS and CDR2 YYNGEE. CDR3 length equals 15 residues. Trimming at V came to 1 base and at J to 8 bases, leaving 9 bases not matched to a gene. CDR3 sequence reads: CASSVSSGKGYEQFF. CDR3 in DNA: TGTGCCAGCAGCGTATCTAGCGGCAAAGGGTATGAGCAGTTCTTC.

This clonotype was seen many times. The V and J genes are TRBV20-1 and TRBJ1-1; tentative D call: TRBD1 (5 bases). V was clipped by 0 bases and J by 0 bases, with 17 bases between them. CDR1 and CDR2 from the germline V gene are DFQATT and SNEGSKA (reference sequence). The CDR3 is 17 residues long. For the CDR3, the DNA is TGCAGTGCTAGAGATCGGGTTTCCGGGACCGTGAACACTGAAGCTTTCTTT. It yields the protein CSARDRVSGTVNTEAFF.

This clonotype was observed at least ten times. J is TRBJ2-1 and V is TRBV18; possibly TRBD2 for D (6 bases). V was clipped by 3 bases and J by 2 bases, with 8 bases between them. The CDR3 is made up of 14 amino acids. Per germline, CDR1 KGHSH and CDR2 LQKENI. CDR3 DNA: TGTGCCAGCTCACCTAGCGGAGCCTACAATGAGCAGTTCTTC. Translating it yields CASSPSGAYNEQFF. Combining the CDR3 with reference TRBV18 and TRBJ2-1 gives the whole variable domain NAGVMQNPRHLVRRRGQEARLRCSPMKGHSHVYWYRQLPEEGLKFMVYLQKENIIDESGMPKERFSAEFPKEGPSILRIQQVVRGDSAAYFCASSPSGAYNEQFFGPGTRLTVL.

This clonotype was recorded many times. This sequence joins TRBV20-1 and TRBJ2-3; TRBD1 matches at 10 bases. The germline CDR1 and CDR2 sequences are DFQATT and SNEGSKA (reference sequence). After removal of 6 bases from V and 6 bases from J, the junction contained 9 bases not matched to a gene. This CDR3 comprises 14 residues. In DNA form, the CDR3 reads TGCAGTGCCGAGGGACAGGGGTCTATTGATACGCAGTATTTT. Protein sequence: CSAEGQGSIDTQYF.

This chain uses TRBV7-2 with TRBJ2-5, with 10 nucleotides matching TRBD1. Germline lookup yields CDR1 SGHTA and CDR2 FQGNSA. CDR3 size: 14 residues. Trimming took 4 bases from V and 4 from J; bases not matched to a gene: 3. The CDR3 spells CASSSGTGVETQYF. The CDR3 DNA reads TGTGCCAGCAGCTCAGGGACAGGGGTAGAGACCCAGTACTTC.

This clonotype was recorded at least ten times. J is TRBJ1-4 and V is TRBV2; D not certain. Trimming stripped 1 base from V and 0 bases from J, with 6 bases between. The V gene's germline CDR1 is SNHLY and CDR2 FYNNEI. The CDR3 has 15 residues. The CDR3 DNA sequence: TGTGCCAGCAGTGAAGAGCCTGCAACTAATGAAAAACTGTTTTTT. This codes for CASSEEPATNEKLFF.

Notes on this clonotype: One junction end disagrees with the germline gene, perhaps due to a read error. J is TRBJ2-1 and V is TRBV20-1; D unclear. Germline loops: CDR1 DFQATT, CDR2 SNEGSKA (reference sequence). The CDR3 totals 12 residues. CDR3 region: CSAAPSYNEKFF. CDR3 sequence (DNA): TGCAGTGCTGCCCCCTCCTACAATGAGAAGTTCTTC.

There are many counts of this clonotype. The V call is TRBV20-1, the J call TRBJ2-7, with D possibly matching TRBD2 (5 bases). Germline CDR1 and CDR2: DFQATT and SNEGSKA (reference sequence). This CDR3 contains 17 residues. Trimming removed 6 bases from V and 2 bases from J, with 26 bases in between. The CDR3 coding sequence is TGCAGTGCAACCTCCCCCGGGGTAGACTCCCCCACCTACGAGCAGTACTTC. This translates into CSATSPGVDSPTYEQYF.

In DNA, the CDR3 is TGCAGTGCTAGGGGGACGGAGGGTCGGCCCCAGCATTTT. This translates into CSARGTEGRPQHF. V and J are TRBV20-1 and TRBJ1-5; D possibly corresponds to TRBD1 (5 bases). Germline V gene lookup returns CDR1 DFQATT and CDR2 SNEGSKA (reference sequence). Trimming cost V 3 bases and J 9 bases, with 15 bases left between them. The CDR3 has 13 residues.

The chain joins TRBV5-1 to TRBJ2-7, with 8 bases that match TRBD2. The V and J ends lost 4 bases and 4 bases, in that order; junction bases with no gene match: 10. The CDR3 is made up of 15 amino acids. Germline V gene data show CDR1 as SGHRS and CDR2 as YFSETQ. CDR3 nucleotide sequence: TGCGCCAGCAGCCTAAGACTAGCGACCCGTTACGAGCAGTACTTC. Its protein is CASSLRLATRYEQYF.

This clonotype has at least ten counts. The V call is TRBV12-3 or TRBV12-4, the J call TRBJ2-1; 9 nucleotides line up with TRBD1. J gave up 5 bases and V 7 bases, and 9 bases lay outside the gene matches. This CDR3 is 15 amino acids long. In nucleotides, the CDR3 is TGTGCCAGCACCCTGGGGGACAGGGAGAACAATGAGCAGTTCTTC. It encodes CASTLGDRENNEQFF.

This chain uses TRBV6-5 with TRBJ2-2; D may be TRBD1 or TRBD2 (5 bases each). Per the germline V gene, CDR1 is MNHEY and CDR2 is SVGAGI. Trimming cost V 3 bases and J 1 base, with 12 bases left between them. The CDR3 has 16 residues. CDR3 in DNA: TGTGCCAGCAGTTATTCCGGGGCGAGGAACACCGGGGAGCTGTTTTTT. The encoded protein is CASSYSGARNTGELFF.

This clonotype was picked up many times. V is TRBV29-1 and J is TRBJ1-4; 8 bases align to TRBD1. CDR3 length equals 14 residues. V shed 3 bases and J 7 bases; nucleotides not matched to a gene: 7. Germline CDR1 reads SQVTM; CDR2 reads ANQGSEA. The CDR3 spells CSVEDREGGEKLFF. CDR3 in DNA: TGCAGCGTTGAGGACAGGGAGGGAGGTGAAAAACTGTTTTTT. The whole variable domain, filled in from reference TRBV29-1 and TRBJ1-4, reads SAVISQKPSRDICQRGTSLTIQCQVDSQVTMMFWYRQQPGQSLTLIATANQGSEATYESGFVIDKFPISRPNLTFSTLTVSNMSPEDSSIYLCSVEDREGGEKLFFGSGTQLSVL.